This T cell receptor (beta chain) was recorded in a study of human T cells and chemical hapten exposure. The CDR3 covers 16 residues. The V and J ends lost 0 bases and 0 bases, in that order; junction bases with no gene match: 0. Noted time point: patch test 1, 2 weeks after DPC sensitization. Treatment specified: therapeutic diphenylcyclopropenone sensitization with weekly scalp DPC. TCRdb passed the RACE reads through MiXCR, listing each CDR3 protein once. The sample holds 11,000 to 15,000 distinct CDR3 sequences, 16% seen once. This clonotype occurred a few times. This chain connects TRBV12-3 or TRBV12-4 to TRBJ2-1, with 9 positions matching TRBD2. This specimen was whole blood, taken in connection with sensitization to the hapten diphenylcyclopropenone (DPC). This sequence was found in a woman younger than 45 with alopecia areata. Some clones in this sample may be carry-over from other donors' samples. The CDR3 DNA is TGTGCCAGCAGTTTAGCTAGCGGGGGCTCCTACAATGAGCAGTTCTTC. Protein sequence: CASSLASGGSYNEQFF.